Listed below are T cell receptor beta chains from one sample, sequenced in a study of shared clonotypes between healthy human individuals. Profiled with immunoSEQ multiplex PCR; TCRdb holds only in-frame clones, not every one. The sample has about 1,500,000 clones, roughly 96% seen once. Sequenced material: naive CD4+ T cells sorted from blood. These receptors were obtained from a man in his thirties or forties in good health. Each CDR3 is given with its conserved first and last residue. Fields, in order: clone size, V gene, D gene, J gene, CDR3 protein, CDR3 DNA. A D gene is named only where the DNA matches it firmly. The size of a clone is reported for some rows only, either as once, few or many, or as a class for expanded clones.

clone size: -; V gene: TRBV10-3; D gene: -; J gene: TRBJ2-5; CDR3 protein: CAISVGGEETQYF; CDR3 DNA: TGTGCCATCAGTGTCGGGGGAGAAGAGACCCAGTACTTC
clone size: -; V gene: TRBV28; D gene: -; J gene: TRBJ1-5; CDR3 protein: CASSRSGAGGNQPQHF; CDR3 DNA: TGTGCCAGCAGTCGAAGCGGGGCCGGGGGCAATCAGCCCCAGCATTTT
clone size: -; V gene: TRBV29-1; D gene: -; J gene: TRBJ2-1; CDR3 protein: CSVEDLDSVNEQFF; CDR3 DNA: TGCAGCGTTGAAGATCTGGACAGCGTCAATGAGCAGTTCTTC
clone size: -; V gene: TRBV6-5; D gene: TRBD1; J gene: TRBJ2-1; CDR3 protein: CASSFGTGSYNEQFF; CDR3 DNA: TGTGCCAGCAGCTTTGGGACAGGTTCATACAATGAGCAGTTCTTC
clone size: -; V gene: TRBV18; D gene: -; J gene: TRBJ2-7; CDR3 protein: CASSISVSRSFSYEQYF; CDR3 DNA: TGTGCCAGCTCAATTAGTGTCAGTCGGAGTTTCTCCTACGAGCAGTACTTC
clone size: -; V gene: TRBV28; D gene: -; J gene: TRBJ1-3; CDR3 protein: CASSFSVAGNTIYF; CDR3 DNA: TGTGCCAGCAGTTTTAGCGTGGCTGGAAACACCATATATTTT
clone size: -; V gene: TRBV7-8; D gene: -; J gene: TRBJ2-3; CDR3 protein: CASSLDGSTDTQYF; CDR3 DNA: TGTGCCAGCAGCTTAGACGGGAGCACAGATACGCAGTATTTT
clone size: -; V gene: TRBV6-1; D gene: TRBD1; J gene: TRBJ1-5; CDR3 protein: CASSDGTGSVLAQHF; CDR3 DNA: TGTGCCAGCAGTGACGGGACAGGGTCGGTTTTGGCCCAGCATTTT
clone size: -; V gene: TRBV5-1; D gene: -; J gene: TRBJ2-5; CDR3 protein: CASSLASLQETQYF; CDR3 DNA: TGCGCCAGCAGCTTGGCCTCATTACAAGAGACCCAGTACTTC
clone size: -; V gene: TRBV5-1; D gene: -; J gene: TRBJ2-2; CDR3 protein: CASSIDPTGELFF; CDR3 DNA: TGCGCCAGCAGCATCGACCCGACCGGGGAGCTGTTTTTT
clone size: -; V gene: TRBV2; D gene: TRBD2; J gene: TRBJ2-3; CDR3 protein: CASKGLGADTQYF; CDR3 DNA: TGTGCCAGCAAGGGACTAGGCGCAGATACGCAGTATTTT
clone size: -; V gene: TRBV9; D gene: TRBD2; J gene: TRBJ2-1; CDR3 protein: CASSPVWTSGDNEQFF; CDR3 DNA: TGTGCCAGCAGCCCGGTTTGGACTAGCGGGGACAATGAGCAGTTCTTC
clone size: -; V gene: TRBV19; D gene: TRBD1; J gene: TRBJ2-1; CDR3 protein: CASSIGGQGYDEQFF; CDR3 DNA: TGTGCCAGTAGTATAGGCGGACAGGGCTACGATGAGCAGTTCTTC
clone size: -; V gene: TRBV28; D gene: -; J gene: TRBJ1-1; CDR3 protein: CASSFEVAGANTEAFF; CDR3 DNA: TGTGCCAGCAGTTTTGAGGTTGCAGGGGCCAACACTGAAGCTTTCTTT
clone size: -; V gene: TRBV7-2; D gene: TRBD2; J gene: TRBJ2-1; CDR3 protein: CASSISSGRGLYNEQFF; CDR3 DNA: TGTGCCAGCAGCATTTCTAGCGGGAGGGGGCTGTACAATGAGCAGTTCTTC
clone size: -; V gene: TRBV15; D gene: -; J gene: TRBJ1-3; CDR3 protein: CATSRDLGPGSGNTIYF; CDR3 DNA: TGTGCCACCAGCAGAGATTTGGGCCCGGGCTCTGGAAACACCATATATTTT
clone size: -; V gene: TRBV19; D gene: -; J gene: TRBJ1-2; CDR3 protein: CASSTGEGYGYTF; CDR3 DNA: TGTGCCAGTAGTACAGGGGAGGGCTATGGCTACACCTTC
clone size: -; V gene: TRBV7-2; D gene: -; J gene: TRBJ2-5; CDR3 protein: CASSRQTQETQYF; CDR3 DNA: TGTGCCAGCAGTCGACAGACCCAGGAGACCCAGTACTTC
clone size: -; V gene: TRBV19; D gene: TRBD1; J gene: TRBJ1-2; CDR3 protein: CASSPTGGLLDYGYTF; CDR3 DNA: TGTGCCAGTAGTCCGACAGGGGGCCTTCTCGACTATGGCTACACCTTC
clone size: -; V gene: TRBV9; D gene: -; J gene: TRBJ2-3; CDR3 protein: CASSVVVADTQYF; CDR3 DNA: TGTGCCAGCAGCGTAGTGGTGGCAGATACGCAGTATTTT
clone size: -; V gene: TRBV27; D gene: -; J gene: TRBJ2-5; CDR3 protein: CASSLYPQGRQETQYF; CDR3 DNA: TGTGCCAGCAGTTTGTATCCCCAAGGGAGACAAGAGACCCAGTACTTC
clone size: -; V gene: TRBV7-2; D gene: TRBD1; J gene: TRBJ2-7; CDR3 protein: CASSRTSGTVYEQYF; CDR3 DNA: TGTGCCAGCAGTCGAACCTCCGGGACAGTCTACGAGCAGTACTTC
clone size: -; V gene: TRBV10-2; D gene: TRBD2; J gene: TRBJ2-1; CDR3 protein: CASSETSGRAIYNEQFF; CDR3 DNA: TGCGCCAGCAGTGAGACTAGCGGGAGGGCGATTTACAATGAGCAGTTCTTC
clone size: -; V gene: TRBV7-2; D gene: TRBD2; J gene: TRBJ2-1; CDR3 protein: CASSYRLAGIHEQFF; CDR3 DNA: TGTGCCAGCAGCTATAGACTAGCGGGAATTCATGAGCAGTTCTTC
clone size: -; V gene: TRBV5-5; D gene: -; J gene: TRBJ2-3; CDR3 protein: CASSLDSYADTQYF; CDR3 DNA: TGTGCCAGCAGCTTGGACAGCTACGCAGATACGCAGTATTTT
clone size: -; V gene: TRBV6-5; D gene: -; J gene: TRBJ1-5; CDR3 protein: CASSYSGPADQPQHF; CDR3 DNA: TGTGCCAGCAGTTACAGCGGGCCAGCTGATCAGCCCCAGCATTTT
clone size: -; V gene: TRBV19; D gene: -; J gene: TRBJ2-2; CDR3 protein: CASSIGAGWLFF; CDR3 DNA: TGTGCCAGTAGTATTGGAGCCGGTTGGCTGTTTTTT
clone size: -; V gene: TRBV14; D gene: -; J gene: TRBJ2-2; CDR3 protein: CASSHAPGNLTGELFF; CDR3 DNA: TGTGCCAGCAGCCATGCTCCGGGAAACCTCACCGGGGAGCTGTTTTTT
clone size: -; V gene: TRBV10-3; D gene: -; J gene: TRBJ2-1; CDR3 protein: CAISESTTTSQEGEQFF; CDR3 DNA: TGTGCCATCAGTGAGTCGACAACGACTAGTCAGGAGGGTGAGCAGTTCTTC
clone size: -; V gene: TRBV6-4; D gene: TRBD1; J gene: TRBJ1-2; CDR3 protein: CASRRGTGGDYTF; CDR3 DNA: TGTGCCAGCAGACGCGGGACAGGCGGGGACTACACCTTC
clone size: -; V gene: TRBV2; D gene: -; J gene: TRBJ2-7; CDR3 protein: CASSDPRQLHYEQYF; CDR3 DNA: TGTGCCAGCAGCGACCCGCGACAGCTACACTACGAGCAGTACTTC
clone size: -; V gene: TRBV2; D gene: -; J gene: TRBJ2-3; CDR3 protein: CASSNTDTQYF; CDR3 DNA: TGTGCCAGCAGTAACACAGATACGCAGTATTTT
clone size: -; V gene: TRBV10-2; D gene: TRBD2; J gene: TRBJ2-7; CDR3 protein: CATRRTSGTQSYEQYF; CDR3 DNA: TGCGCCACCCGAAGGACTAGCGGGACCCAATCCTACGAGCAGTACTTC
clone size: -; V gene: TRBV18; D gene: -; J gene: TRBJ1-4; CDR3 protein: CASSPGIVGRVNEKLFF; CDR3 DNA: TGTGCCAGCTCACCGGGAATAGTGGGACGGGTTAATGAAAAACTGTTTTTT
clone size: -; V gene: TRBV5-4; D gene: TRBD2; J gene: TRBJ2-7; CDR3 protein: CASSLGGLAVYEQYF; CDR3 DNA: TGTGCCAGCAGCTTGGGAGGACTAGCGGTCTACGAGCAGTACTTC
clone size: -; V gene: TRBV6-5; D gene: -; J gene: TRBJ1-1; CDR3 protein: CASRETGTGTEAFF; CDR3 DNA: TGTGCCAGCAGGGAAACTGGGACGGGAACTGAAGCTTTCTTT
clone size: -; V gene: TRBV28; D gene: -; J gene: TRBJ2-7; CDR3 protein: CASQGTAAYEQYF; CDR3 DNA: TGTGCCAGCCAAGGGACCGCCGCCTACGAGCAGTACTTC
clone size: -; V gene: TRBV28; D gene: -; J gene: TRBJ2-7; CDR3 protein: CASWDGSLGEQYF; CDR3 DNA: TGTGCCAGCTGGGACGGGTCCCTTGGGGAGCAGTACTTC
clone size: once; V gene: TRBV2; D gene: TRBD2; J gene: TRBJ2-7; CDR3 protein: CASSGPQSGSGTSGRNYEQYF; CDR3 DNA: TGTGCCAGCAGTGGGCCCCAATCAGGGAGTGGGACTAGCGGGAGGAACTACGAGCAGTACTTC
clone size: once; V gene: TRBV14; D gene: -; J gene: TRBJ1-2; CDR3 protein: CASSQDIGGYGYTF; CDR3 DNA: TGTGCCAGCAGCCAAGACATAGGCGGCTATGGCTACACCTTC
clone size: -; V gene: TRBV19; D gene: TRBD1; J gene: TRBJ1-2; CDR3 protein: CASRTGSTSNYGYTF; CDR3 DNA: TGTGCCAGTAGGACAGGGTCGACTTCGAACTATGGCTACACCTTC
clone size: -; V gene: TRBV7-9; D gene: -; J gene: TRBJ2-7; CDR3 protein: CASSLLGGRRPYEQYF; CDR3 DNA: TGTGCCAGCAGCTTATTGGGGGGCAGGAGGCCCTACGAGCAGTACTTC
clone size: -; V gene: TRBV5-8; D gene: TRBD2; J gene: TRBJ2-2; CDR3 protein: CASRPLGAGVGTGELFF; CDR3 DNA: TGTGCCAGCAGGCCCTTAGGAGCGGGAGTTGGAACCGGGGAGCTGTTTTTT
clone size: once; V gene: TRBV5-1; D gene: -; J gene: TRBJ2-5; CDR3 protein: CASSLSTAEETQYF; CDR3 DNA: TGCGCCAGCAGCTTGAGCACTGCCGAAGAGACCCAGTACTTC
clone size: -; V gene: TRBV28; D gene: -; J gene: TRBJ2-7; CDR3 protein: CASRFVGASSEQYF; CDR3 DNA: TGTGCCAGCAGGTTCGTGGGGGCGTCATCCGAGCAGTACTTC
clone size: -; V gene: TRBV7-9; D gene: -; J gene: TRBJ2-3; CDR3 protein: CASREVGGRADTQYF; CDR3 DNA: TGTGCCAGCAGGGAGGTTGGGGGCAGGGCAGATACGCAGTATTTT
clone size: once; V gene: TRBV28; D gene: TRBD2; J gene: TRBJ2-2; CDR3 protein: CASSLYRPSGTVNTGELFF; CDR3 DNA: TGTGCCAGCAGTTTATATAGGCCTAGCGGGACAGTAAACACCGGGGAGCTGTTTTTT
clone size: -; V gene: TRBV11-2; D gene: -; J gene: TRBJ1-1; CDR3 protein: CASSSYNPEAFF; CDR3 DNA: TGTGCCAGCAGCTCCTATAATCCTGAAGCTTTCTTT
clone size: -; V gene: TRBV11-2; D gene: -; J gene: TRBJ1-2; CDR3 protein: CASSLMYSYGYTF; CDR3 DNA: TGTGCCAGCAGCTTGATGTATTCCTATGGCTACACCTTC
clone size: -; V gene: TRBV6-4; D gene: -; J gene: TRBJ2-6; CDR3 protein: CASSAVAAGANVLTF; CDR3 DNA: TGTGCCAGCAGTGCGGTAGCAGCTGGGGCCAACGTCCTGACTTTC
clone size: -; V gene: TRBV5-4; D gene: TRBD2; J gene: TRBJ2-1; CDR3 protein: CASSLGGPSGASYNEQFF; CDR3 DNA: TGTGCCAGCAGCTTGGGGGGCCCTAGCGGGGCCTCCTACAATGAGCAGTTCTTC
clone size: -; V gene: TRBV9; D gene: TRBD2; J gene: TRBJ2-1; CDR3 protein: CASSVEFGTSHNNEQFF; CDR3 DNA: TGTGCCAGCAGCGTAGAGTTCGGGACTAGCCACAACAATGAGCAGTTCTTC
clone size: once; V gene: TRBV2; D gene: TRBD1; J gene: TRBJ1-4; CDR3 protein: CASSRDRAATNEKLFF; CDR3 DNA: TGTGCCAGCAGCCGAGACAGGGCCGCAACTAATGAAAAACTGTTTTTT
clone size: once; V gene: TRBV2; D gene: -; J gene: TRBJ2-1; CDR3 protein: CASSVATTGTTDHEQFF; CDR3 DNA: TGTGCCAGCAGTGTGGCGACCACCGGGACGACAGACCATGAGCAGTTCTTC